This TCR beta chain was sequenced for a study of identical twins. Findings and limits, study-wide: The study found that models underestimated out-of-frame TCR alpha sharing in monozygotic twins. It was cross-sectional statistical analysis, not following the same donors, that the conclusions relied on. Abundant beta clonotypes from cord blood had fewer insertions, unlike memory repertoires, which showed none.

With 8 bases removed from V and 8 bases from J, the gap between germline ends came to 7 bases. Germline V lookup: CDR1 GTSNPN, CDR2 SVGIG (reference sequence). The CDR3 is 10 residues long. TCRdb analysed the 5' RACE reads with MiXCR anew, one entry per CDR3 protein. This sample has 400,000 or so distinct CDR3 sequences; roughly 9% occur once, and the top ten carry over 7%. In this sample, this clonotype turned up a few times. What it binds is not known. This TCR derives from a woman aged 50 to 60 in good health. Sequenced sample: naive T cells sorted from blood. J is TRBJ1-6 and V is TRBV30, with D perhaps matching TRBD1 (5 bases). The CDR3 loop is CAAGHSPLHF. The CDR3 DNA reads TGTGCCGCGGGACATTCACCCCTCCACTTT.